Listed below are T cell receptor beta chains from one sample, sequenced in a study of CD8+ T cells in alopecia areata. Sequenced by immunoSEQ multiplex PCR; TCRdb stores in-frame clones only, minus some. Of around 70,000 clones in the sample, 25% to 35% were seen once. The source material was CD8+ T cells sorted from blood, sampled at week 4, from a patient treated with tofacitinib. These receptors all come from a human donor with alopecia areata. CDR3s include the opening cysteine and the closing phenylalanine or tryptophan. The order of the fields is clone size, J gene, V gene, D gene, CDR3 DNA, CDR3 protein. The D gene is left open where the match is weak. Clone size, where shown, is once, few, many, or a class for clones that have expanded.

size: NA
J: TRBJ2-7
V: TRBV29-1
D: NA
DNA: TGCAGCGTTGAATGGGCAGGAGACTACGAGCAGTACTTC
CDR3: CSVEWAGDYEQYF

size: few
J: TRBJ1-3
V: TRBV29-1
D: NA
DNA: TGCAGCGTTTCGGCCCAGAACACCATATATTTT
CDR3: CSVSAQNTIYF

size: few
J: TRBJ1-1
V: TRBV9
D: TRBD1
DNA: TGTGCCAGCAGCGTAGCGGACAGGGGGCCTACTGAAGCTTTCTTT
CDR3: CASSVADRGPTEAFF

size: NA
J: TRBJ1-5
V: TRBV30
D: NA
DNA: TGTGCCTGGAGTATTGCCCTGGGGAGGGATCAGCCCCAGCATTTT
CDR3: CAWSIALGRDQPQHF

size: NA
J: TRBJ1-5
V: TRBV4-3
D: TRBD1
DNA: TGCGCCAGCAGCCAAGCACAGGGGGGCAATCAGCCCCAGCATTTT
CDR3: CASSQAQGGNQPQHF

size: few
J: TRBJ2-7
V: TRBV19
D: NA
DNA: TGTGCCAGTAGTCCGAACGTGGGGCTGGGTATCTACGAGCAGTACTTC
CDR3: CASSPNVGLGIYEQYF

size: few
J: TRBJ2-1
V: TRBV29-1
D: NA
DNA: TGCAGCGTTGGTCGGGGTTCCTACAATGAGCAGTTCTTC
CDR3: CSVGRGSYNEQFF

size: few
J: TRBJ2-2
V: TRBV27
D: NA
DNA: TGTGCCAGCAGTTCGAGGGCAGGGACCATCACCGGGGAGCTGTTTTTT
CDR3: CASSSRAGTITGELFF

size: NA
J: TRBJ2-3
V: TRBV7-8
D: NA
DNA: TGTGCCAGCAGCTTAGCGTCGGGACGGAGCACAGATACGCAGTATTTT
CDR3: CASSLASGRSTDTQYF

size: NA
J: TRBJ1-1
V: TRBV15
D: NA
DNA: TGTGCCACCAGCAGGGGTAGCGCTGAAGCTTTCTTT
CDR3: CATSRGSAEAFF

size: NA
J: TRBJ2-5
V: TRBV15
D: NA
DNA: TGTGCCACCAGCAGCTCTCGGGCGTACGAGACCCAGTACTTC
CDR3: CATSSSRAYETQYF

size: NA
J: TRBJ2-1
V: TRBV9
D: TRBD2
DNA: TGTGCCAGCAGCTTTAGACTAGCGGGAGATGAGCAGTTCTTC
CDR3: CASSFRLAGDEQFF

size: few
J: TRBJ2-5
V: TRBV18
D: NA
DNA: TGTGCCAGCTCAACCGGCCCATGGGTGGAGACCCAGTACTTC
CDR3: CASSTGPWVETQYF

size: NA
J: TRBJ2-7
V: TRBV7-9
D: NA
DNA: TGTGCCAGCAGCTCACACCGGGACTCAACCTACGAGCAGTACTTC
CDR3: CASSSHRDSTYEQYF

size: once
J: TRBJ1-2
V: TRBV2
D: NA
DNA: TGTGCCAGCACCCCTCTCCCCACCTCGGGGAGATATGGCTACACCTTC
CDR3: CASTPLPTSGRYGYTF

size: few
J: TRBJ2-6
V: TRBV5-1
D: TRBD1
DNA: TGCGCCAGCAGCCCGGACAGGGGAGGGTCCTCTGGGGCCAACGTCCTGACTTTC
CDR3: CASSPDRGGSSGANVLTF

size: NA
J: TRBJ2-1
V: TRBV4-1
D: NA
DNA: TGCGCCAGCAGCCAACAGAACAATGAGCAGTTCTTC
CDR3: CASSQQNNEQFF

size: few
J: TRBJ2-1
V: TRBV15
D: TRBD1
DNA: TGTGCCACCAGCAGAGAAAGGGGGCGGGACAGGGACAATGAGCAGTTCTTC
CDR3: CATSRERGRDRDNEQFF

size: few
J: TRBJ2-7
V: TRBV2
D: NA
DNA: TGTGCCAGCGGGCCGGGGGAGCAGTACTTC
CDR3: CASGPGEQYF

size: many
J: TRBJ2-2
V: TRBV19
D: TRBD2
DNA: TGTGCCAGTAGTAGACTAGCGGAGGCAGGGGAGCTGTTTTTT
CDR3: CASSRLAEAGELFF

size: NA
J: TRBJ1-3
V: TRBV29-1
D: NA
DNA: TGCAGCGTTGAGATGGCAGGGTTATCTGGAAACACCATATATTTT
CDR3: CSVEMAGLSGNTIYF

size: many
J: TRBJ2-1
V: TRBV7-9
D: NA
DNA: TGTGCCACTCTAGGCCTCAGCTCCTACAATGAGCAGTTCTTC
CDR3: CATLGLSSYNEQFF

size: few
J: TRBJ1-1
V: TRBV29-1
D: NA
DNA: TGCAGCGTTGAAGCTCTGGCTGAAGCTTTCTTT
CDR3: CSVEALAEAFF

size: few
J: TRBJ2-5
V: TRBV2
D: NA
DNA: TGTGCCAGCAAGAGGCGGAGACCGGGGGAGACCCAGTACTTC
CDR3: CASKRRRPGETQYF

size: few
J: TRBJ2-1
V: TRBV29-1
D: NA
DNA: TGCAGCACGAGCGTAGAGGGGTTCTTC
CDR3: CSTSVEGFF

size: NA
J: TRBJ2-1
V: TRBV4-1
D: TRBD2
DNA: TGCGCCAGCAGCCACGGGACTAGCGGGAGTTACAATGAGCAGTTCTTC
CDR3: CASSHGTSGSYNEQFF

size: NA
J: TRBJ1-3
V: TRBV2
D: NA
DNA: TGTGCCAGCACCGCCAGGACGGTCGGCTCCTCTGGAAACACCATATATTTT
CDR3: CASTARTVGSSGNTIYF

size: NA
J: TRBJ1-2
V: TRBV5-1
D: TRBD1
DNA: TGCGCCAGCAGCTTGACAGGGGGAGATGGCTACACCTTC
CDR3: CASSLTGGDGYTF

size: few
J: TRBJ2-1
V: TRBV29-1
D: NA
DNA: TGCAGCGGAAGGACGGTCCTCGACCCGAATGAGCAGTTCTTC
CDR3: CSGRTVLDPNEQFF

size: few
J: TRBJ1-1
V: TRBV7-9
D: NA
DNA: TGTGCCAGCAGCTTAGTTGGGAGGGCGACTGAAGCTTTCTTT
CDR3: CASSLVGRATEAFF

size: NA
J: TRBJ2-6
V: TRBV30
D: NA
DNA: TGTGCCTGGAGTGTATTTCCCGGGGCTGGGGCCAACGTCCTGACTTTC
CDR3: CAWSVFPGAGANVLTF

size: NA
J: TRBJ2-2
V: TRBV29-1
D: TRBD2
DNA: TGCAGCGTCCTTGGGGAGCGGGGCACCGGGGAGCTGTTTTTT
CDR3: CSVLGERGTGELFF

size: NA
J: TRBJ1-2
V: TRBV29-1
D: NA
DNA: TGCAGCGTTGAACCCAATAACTATGGCTACACCTTC
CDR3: CSVEPNNYGYTF

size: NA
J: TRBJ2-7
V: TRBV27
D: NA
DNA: TGTGCCAGCAGTTTACGGGTGGGAGCCCACGAGCAGTACTTC
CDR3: CASSLRVGAHEQYF

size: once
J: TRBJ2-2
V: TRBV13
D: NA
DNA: TGTGCCAGCAGCGCCCTGGAAGGCCGGCGGGTGACCGGGGAGCTGTTTTTT
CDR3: CASSALEGRRVTGELFF

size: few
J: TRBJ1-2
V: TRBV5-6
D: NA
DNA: TGTGCCAGCAGCTTTGGAACAGGAGTCTATGGCTACACCTTC
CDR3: CASSFGTGVYGYTF

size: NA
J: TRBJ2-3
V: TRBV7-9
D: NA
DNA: TGTGCCAGCAGCTTAGCGCGCGGGGCGCTCGGTCTGGATACGCAGTATTTT
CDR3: CASSLARGALGLDTQYF

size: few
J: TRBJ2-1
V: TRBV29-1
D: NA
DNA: TGCAGCGTTGTTTCTGGGGGGTCCTACAATGAGCAGTTCTTC
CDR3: CSVVSGGSYNEQFF

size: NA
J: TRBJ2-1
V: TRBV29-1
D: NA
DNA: TGCAGCGTTAGACTCTACAATGAGCAGTTCTTC
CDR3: CSVRLYNEQFF

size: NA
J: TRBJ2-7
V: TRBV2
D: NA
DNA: TGTGCCAGCAGTGGGGTACTCTCCTACGAGCAGTACTTC
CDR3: CASSGVLSYEQYF

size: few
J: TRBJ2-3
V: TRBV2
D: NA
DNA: TGTGCCAGCAGTGAAGGGGGACACCCCACAGATACGCAGTATTTT
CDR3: CASSEGGHPTDTQYF

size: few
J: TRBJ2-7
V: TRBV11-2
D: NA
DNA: TGTGCCAGCAGCTACGGTTTGGGCCCGGGGTACGAGCAGTACTTC
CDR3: CASSYGLGPGYEQYF

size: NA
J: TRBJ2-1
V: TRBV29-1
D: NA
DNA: TGCAGCGTTGTGGCAGAATACAATGAGCAGTTCTTC
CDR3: CSVVAEYNEQFF

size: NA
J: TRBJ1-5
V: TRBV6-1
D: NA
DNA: TGTGCCAGCAGTGGACGGGGTATCAATCAGCCCCAGCATTTT
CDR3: CASSGRGINQPQHF

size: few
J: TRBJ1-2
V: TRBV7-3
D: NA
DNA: TGTGCCAGCAGCTTCCCCAAGGGGTATGGCTACACCTTC
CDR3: CASSFPKGYGYTF

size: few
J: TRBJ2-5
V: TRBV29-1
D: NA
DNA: TGCAGCGTTGACCTGTCGGATGAGACCCAGTACTTC
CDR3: CSVDLSDETQYF

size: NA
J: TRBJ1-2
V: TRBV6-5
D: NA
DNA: TGTGCCAGCAGTTACTCGTCCAGGGCCCTTGCTGGCTACACCTTC
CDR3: CASSYSSRALAGYTF

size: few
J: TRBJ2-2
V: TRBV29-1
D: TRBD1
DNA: TGCAGCGCCGAATACAGGGGTATCACCGGGGAGCTGTTTTTT
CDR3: CSAEYRGITGELFF

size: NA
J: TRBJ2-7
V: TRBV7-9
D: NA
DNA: TGTGCCAGCAGCCCTGCCCACAGCCTTTACGAGCAGTACTTC
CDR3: CASSPAHSLYEQYF

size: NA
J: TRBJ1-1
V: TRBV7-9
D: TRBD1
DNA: TGTGCCAGCAGCCTTCCGCGGACAGGGAACACTGAAGCTTTCTTT
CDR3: CASSLPRTGNTEAFF

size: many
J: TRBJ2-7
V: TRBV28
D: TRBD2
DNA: TGTGCCAGCAGTTTATTAGTAGCGGGAGGGCCGCAGTACTTC
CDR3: CASSLLVAGGPQYF

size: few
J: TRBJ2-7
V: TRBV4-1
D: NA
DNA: TGCGCCAGCAGCCAAGTTAGGTCGGGCGAGCAGTACTTC
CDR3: CASSQVRSGEQYF

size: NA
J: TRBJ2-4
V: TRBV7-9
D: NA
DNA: TGTGCCAGCAGCTTAGTCGGGCTAGCCAAAAACATTCAGTACTTC
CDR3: CASSLVGLAKNIQYF

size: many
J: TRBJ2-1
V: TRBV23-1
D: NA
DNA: TGCGCCAGCAGCCAAGAGGGTTCCAATGAGCAGTTCTTC
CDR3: CASSQEGSNEQFF

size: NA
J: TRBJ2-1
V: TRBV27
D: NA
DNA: TGTGCCAGCGGCCTAGATTACAATGAGCAGTTCTTC
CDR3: CASGLDYNEQFF